These 30 T cell receptor beta chains came from one sample sequenced in a study of Ad26.COV2.S vaccination and SARS-CoV-2 variants. The treatment denotes: some 19 received Ad26.COV2.S at low or high dose, single or two shots; about 5 received placebo; per-sample allocation not given. Sampling happened 63 days after the first vaccine or placebo injection. Using immunoSEQ multiplex PCR, the repertoire was profiled, and TCRdb retains in-frame clones only, with some absent. Of 500,000 or so clones listed, 75% to 90% were seen once; the top ten hold about 2.7%. Sequenced here: peripheral blood, sampled in a trial of Ad26.COV2.S vaccine versus placebo. The receptors shown here come from a person between 18 and 65 years old who received the Ad26.COV2.S COVID-19 vaccine or a placebo.

The gene calls are TRBV7-9 and TRBJ1-6; 7 bases line up with TRBD1. The CDR3 has 13 residues. Germline lookup yields CDR1 SEHNR and CDR2 FQNEAQ (reference sequence). J gave up 7 bases and V 11 bases, and 8 bases lay outside the gene matches. CDR3 DNA: TGTGCCGGCGGGGGACAGCTCAATTCACCCCTCCACTTT. It translates to CAGGGQLNSPLHF.

This clone has more than one count but fewer than ten. The chain couples TRBV24-1 to TRBJ2-2; 7 bases are a match to TRBD1. Losses at the gene ends were 4 bases for V and 4 bases for J; bases not matched to a gene: 5. The germline gives CDR1 KGHDR, CDR2 SFDVKD. The CDR3 is 15 residues long. CDR3 amino acids: CATSDQRQGTGELFF. Written as DNA, the CDR3 is TGTGCCACCAGTGACCAGAGACAGGGCACCGGGGAGCTGTTTTTT.

The chain couples TRBV11-3 to TRBJ2-1, with a weak D call TRBD2 (6 bases). Trimming removed 1 base at V and 4 bases at J, with 11 bases between. This CDR3 spans 15 amino acids. CDR1 is SGHNT, CDR2 YENEEA, per germline. CDR3 sequence (DNA): TGTGCCAGCAGCTTAGGCGGGATTGGTTACAATGAGCAGTTCTTC. It is translated as CASSLGGIGYNEQFF.

This clone was counted a few times. The chain has TRBV3-1 (or the pseudogene TRBV3-2) and TRBJ1-5; 8 nucleotides line up with TRBD1. V was pared by 5 bases and J by 7 bases, with 4 bases of the junction left unmatched. This CDR3 is built from 13 residues. Looked up from germline, CDR1 is LGHDT and CDR2 is YNNKEL (reference sequence). Written as DNA, the CDR3 is TGTGCCAGCAGCGCGGACAGGGACCAGCCCCAGCATTTT. Encoded protein: CASSADRDQPQHF.

The chain joins TRBV7-9 to TRBJ1-1; D perhaps matches TRBD1 (5 bases). V was trimmed by 5 bases and J by 3 bases, leaving 16 bases between them. From germline, CDR1 is SEHNR and CDR2 FQNEAQ (reference sequence). The CDR3 contains 15 residues. The CDR3 reads CASSANSRGDTEAFF. CDR3 sequence (DNA): TGTGCCAGCAGCGCCAACTCAAGGGGTGACACTGAAGCTTTCTTT.

V is TRBV28 and J is TRBJ1-4, with 10 bases lining up with TRBD1. V lost 5 bases to trimming and J lost 10 bases; unmatched junction nucleotides: 4. Germline V lookup: CDR1 MDHEN, CDR2 SYDVKM. The CDR3 totals 13 residues. As DNA, the CDR3 is TGTGCCAGCAGTCGGGACAGGGGAGGAAAACTGTTTTTT. Amino acids: CASSRDRGGKLFF.

A remark on this clone: This same CDR3 is encoded by further DNA sequences in the sample. This sequence joins TRBV12-3 or TRBV12-4 and TRBJ2-5; D not resolved. V gave up 6 bases and J gave up 4 bases, with 6 bases separating them. The CDR3 spans 11 residues. In nucleotides, the CDR3 is TGTGCCAGCAGCCTACGAGAGACCCAGTACTTC. It codes for CASSLRETQYF.

The chain combines TRBV4-2 with TRBJ2-7; D perhaps matches TRBD2 (6 bases). There are 15 residues in the CDR3. V was pared by 0 bases and J by 1 base, with 10 bases between. Germline V lookup: CDR1 LGHNA, CDR2 YNFKEQ. CDR3 in DNA: TGTGCCAGCAGCCAAGAGGAGGGAGGATCCTACGAGCAGTACGTC. It translates to CASSQEEGGSYEQYV.

This sequence joins TRBV5-6 and TRBJ2-7, with TRBD2 identical over 7 bases. The CDR3 contains 14 residues. Germline assignment: CDR1 SGHDT and CDR2 YYEEEE. The junction had 5 bases not matched to a gene; V was cut back by 1 base and J by 4 bases. The CDR3 is CASSLKRGMYEQYV. The DNA for the CDR3 is TGTGCCAGCAGCTTGAAGCGGGGCATGTACGAGCAGTACGTC.

The chain couples TRBV5-6 to TRBJ1-5; D is undetermined. V lost 4 bases, J lost 0 bases, and 11 bases lay in between. CDR1 SGHDT and CDR2 YYEEEE come from the germline V gene. The CDR3 is made up of 15 amino acids. In DNA form, the CDR3 reads TGTGCCAGCAGCCAGATGTCTTATAGCAATCAGCCCCAGCATTTT. Amino acid sequence: CASSQMSYSNQPQHF.

This chain's CDR3 is CASSLSLTGELFF. CDR3 nucleotides: TGTGCCAGCAGTTTATCGCTCACCGGGGAGCTGTTTTTT. V and J are TRBV12-3 or TRBV12-4 and TRBJ2-2; D not certain. The CDR3 contains 13 residues. Trimming took 2 bases from V and 4 from J, leaving 5 bases between them.

The gene calls are TRBV7-2 and TRBJ2-6, with a tentative D call TRBD1 (6 bases). V gave up 4 bases and J gave up 2 bases, with 15 bases separating them. The germline V gene encodes CDR1 SGHTA and CDR2 FQGNSA. The CDR3 has 17 residues. The CDR3 coding sequence is TGTGCCAGCAGCTGGAAACAGGGCCCGACTGGGGCCAACGTCCTGACTTTC. Encoded protein: CASSWKQGPTGANVLTF.

The rearrangement joins TRBV2 to TRBJ2-2; 10 nucleotides line up with TRBD2. There are 17 residues in the CDR3. J was trimmed by 6 bases and V by 4 bases; bases with no gene match: 11. Germline V gene lookup returns CDR1 SNHLY and CDR2 FYNNEI. The CDR3 DNA follows: TGTGCCAGCAGTGTTCGGAGCGGGAGGGCCACGGCCGGGGAGCTGTTTTTT. Its protein is CASSVRSGRATAGELFF.

This clone was seen once. This chain links TRBV2 with TRBJ1-4, with 10 bases that match TRBD1. The CDR3 spans 15 residues. Per germline, CDR1 SNHLY and CDR2 FYNNEI. The J segment lost 6 bases and the V segment lost 5 bases, leaving 6 bases of the junction unmatched. The CDR3 sequence: CASSRQGTGDEKLFF. CDR3 coding DNA: TGTGCCAGCAGTCGCCAAGGGACAGGGGATGAAAAACTGTTTTTT.

This clone was detected a few times. This chain joins TRBV18 and TRBJ2-1; no reliable D call. V shed 3 bases and J shed 3 bases, with 9 bases lying between them. Per the germline V gene, CDR1 is KGHSH and CDR2 is LQKENI. This CDR3 contains 14 residues. CDR3 sequence (DNA): TGTGCCAGCTCACCCACCCTAGTCTACAATGAGCAGTTCTTC. It yields the protein CASSPTLVYNEQFF. The whole variable domain, filled in from reference TRBV18 and TRBJ2-1, reads NAGVMQNPRHLVRRRGQEARLRCSPMKGHSHVYWYRQLPEEGLKFMVYLQKENIIDESGMPKERFSAEFPKEGPSILRIQQVVRGDSAAYFCASSPTLVYNEQFFGPGTRLTVL.

The chain is built from TRBV7-2 and TRBJ1-6; the match to TRBD1 covers 7 bases. The CDR3 is 14 amino acids. CDR1 and CDR2 (germline): SGHTA, FQGNSA. V was pared by 3 bases and J by 7 bases, with 3 bases of the junction left unmatched. The CDR3 coding sequence is TGTGCCAGCAGCTTTGAACAGGGGAATTCACCCCTCCACTTT. Its translation: CASSFEQGNSPLHF.

V usage is TRBV9 and J usage is TRBJ2-5; D call uncertain. Trimming removed 0 bases at V and 5 bases at J, with 5 bases between. The CDR3 has 12 residues. Germline CDR1 SGDLS, CDR2 YYNGEE. The CDR3 spells CASSVGSETQYF. In DNA, the CDR3 is TGTGCCAGCAGCGTAGGCAGCGAGACCCAGTACTTC.

The chain recombines TRBV18 with TRBJ2-1; 12 positions agree with TRBD2. The V gene end was trimmed by 0 bases and the J gene end by 9 bases; junction bases not matched to a gene: 3. Germline values: CDR1 KGHSH, CDR2 LQKENI. CDR3 length: 15 residues. This CDR3 reads CASSPPALAGGEQFF. The CDR3 DNA reads as TGTGCCAGCTCACCACCGGCACTAGCGGGAGGTGAGCAGTTCTTC.

The chain uses TRBV3-1 (or the pseudogene TRBV3-2) and TRBJ2-3; D gene unclear. Trimming stripped 0 bases from V and 2 bases from J, with 12 bases between. Germline-derived CDR1 and CDR2 are LGHDT and YNNKEL (reference sequence). This CDR3 spans 16 amino acids. CDR3 in DNA: TGTGCCAGCAGCCAAGATCCCCTCCATACCACAGATACGCAGTATTTT. Encoded protein: CASSQDPLHTTDTQYF.

The genes are TRBV12-5 and TRBJ2-5; TRBD1 matches at 8 bases. The V and J ends lost 6 bases and 5 bases, in that order; junction bases with no gene match: 8. The CDR3 has 14 residues. CDR1 and CDR2 (germline): LGHNT, FRNRAP. CDR3 DNA: TGTGCTAGTGGGAATTCAGGGGGCGGGGAGACCCAGTACTTC. Protein sequence: CASGNSGGGETQYF.

The V gene is TRBV27, the J gene TRBJ2-5; D is perhaps TRBD1 or TRBD2 (5 bases each). The ends were cut back, 6 bases at V and 5 bases at J, with 19 bases in the middle. The CDR3 has 15 amino acids. CDR1 is MNHEY and CDR2 is SMNVEV in the germline V gene (reference sequence). CDR3: CASRSIGAVGETQYF. The CDR3 DNA reads as TGTGCCAGCAGGTCAATCGGGGCAGTCGGGGAGACCCAGTACTTC.

This chain joins TRBV11-2 and TRBJ2-1; 9 bases are shared with TRBD2. Trimming at V came to 5 bases and at J to 10 bases, leaving 9 bases not matched to a gene. The CDR3 sequence is 14 residues long. Per the germline V gene, CDR1 is SGHAT and CDR2 is FQNNGV. CDR3 residues: CASSPGLAPGEQFF. The CDR3 DNA reads as TGTGCCAGCAGCCCCGGACTAGCGCCGGGGGAGCAGTTCTTC.

The chain uses TRBV5-4 and TRBJ2-3; 8 bases match TRBD1. The CDR3 is 15 amino acids. Germline CDR1 and CDR2: SGHNT and YYREEE (reference sequence). The J segment lost 8 bases and the V segment lost 4 bases, leaving 12 bases of the junction unmatched. The CDR3 DNA reads TGTGCCAGCAGCGAGGACAGGGTTCCTCCCGGTACGCAGTATTTT. Residues: CASSEDRVPPGTQYF.

V usage is TRBV18 and J usage is TRBJ1-3, with D possibly TRBD1 on 5 matching bases. Trimming pared 3 bases from V and 5 bases from J, leaving 14 bases between. The CDR3 is made up of 15 amino acids. Per germline, CDR1 KGHSH and CDR2 LQKENI. This CDR3 is CASSPPGGERNTIYF. CDR3 nucleotide sequence: TGTGCCAGCTCACCTCCGGGGGGTGAAAGAAACACCATATATTTT.

The J gene is TRBJ2-1, the V gene TRBV20-1, with D hard to call. The CDR3 is 11 amino acids. The germline V gene encodes CDR1 DFQATT and CDR2 SNEGSKA (reference sequence). CDR3: CSCGPYNEQFF. The CDR3 DNA sequence: TGCAGCTGCGGACCCTACAATGAGCAGTTCTTC.

The chain joins TRBV28 to TRBJ1-2; possible D gene TRBD1, 5 bases. V lost 7 bases to trimming and J lost 4 bases, with 10 bases between them. CDR3 length equals 12 residues. Germline V CDR1 and CDR2: MDHEN, SYDVKM. Written as DNA, the CDR3 is TGTGCCAGCACCCCCGGGACCTATGGCTACACCTTC. Translation gives CASTPGTYGYTF.

This chain links TRBV28 with TRBJ1-5; D uncertain. In germline, CDR1 is MDHEN, CDR2 SYDVKM. This CDR3 region has 14 residues. V lost 0 bases, J lost 0 bases, and 3 bases lay in between. In DNA form, the CDR3 reads TGTGCCAGCAGTTTATGGATTAGCAATCAGCCCCAGCATTTT. It is translated as CASSLWISNQPQHF.

The rearrangement joins TRBV5-8 to TRBJ1-3; D gene unclear. V lost 1 base and J lost 0, with 11 bases in between. Germline V gene data show CDR1 as SGHTS and CDR2 as YDEGEE. This CDR3 is 16 amino acids long. DNA of the CDR3: TGTGCCAGCAGCTTGCATTTTTCCGACTCTGGAAACACCATATATTTT. This encodes CASSLHFSDSGNTIYF.

CDR3 sequence: CASSPRGNQPQHF. CDR3 coding DNA: TGTGCCAGCAGCCCTAGAGGCAATCAGCCCCAGCATTTT. The rearrangement uses TRBV7-2 and TRBJ1-5, with D unresolved. Per the germline V gene, CDR1 is SGHTA and CDR2 is FQGNSA. With 5 bases removed from V and 2 bases from J, the gap between germline ends came to 7 bases. This CDR3 is built from 13 residues.

This chain links TRBV10-3 with TRBJ2-7; 12 nucleotides match TRBD1. V lost 10 bases and J lost 6; bases outside the gene matches: 22. There are 18 residues in the CDR3. Germline CDR1 reads ENHRY; CDR2 reads SYGVKD. The CDR3 reads CATFSGTGGVRRGVEQYF. CDR3 nucleotide sequence: TGTGCCACCTTCTCCGGGACAGGGGGCGTTCGCCGCGGGGTCGAGCAGTACTTC.